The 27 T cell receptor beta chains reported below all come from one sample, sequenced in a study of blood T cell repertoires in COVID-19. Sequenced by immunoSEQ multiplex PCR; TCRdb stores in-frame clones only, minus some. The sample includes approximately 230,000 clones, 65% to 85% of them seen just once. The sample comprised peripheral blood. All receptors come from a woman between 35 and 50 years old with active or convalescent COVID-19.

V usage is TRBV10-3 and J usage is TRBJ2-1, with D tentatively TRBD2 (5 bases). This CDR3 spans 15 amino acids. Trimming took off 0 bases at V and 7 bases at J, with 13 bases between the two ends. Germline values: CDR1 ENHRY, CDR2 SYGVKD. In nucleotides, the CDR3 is TGTGCCATCAGTGAGTCCGGGGAACTAATTAATGAGCAGTTCTTC. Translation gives CAISESGELINEQFF.

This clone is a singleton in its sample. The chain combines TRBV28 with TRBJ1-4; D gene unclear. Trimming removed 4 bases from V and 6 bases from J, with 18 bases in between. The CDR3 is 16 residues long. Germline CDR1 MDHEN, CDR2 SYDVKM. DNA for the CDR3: TGTGCCAGCAGTTCCCCCGGGAGCCGAGGGTATGAAAAACTGTTTTTT. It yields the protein CASSSPGSRGYEKLFF.

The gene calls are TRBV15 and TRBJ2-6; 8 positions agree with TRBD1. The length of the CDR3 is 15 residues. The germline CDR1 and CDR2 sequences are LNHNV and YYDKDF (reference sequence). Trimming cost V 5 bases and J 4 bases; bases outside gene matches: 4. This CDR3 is CATSGQGPGANVLTF. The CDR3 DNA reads TGTGCCACCAGCGGACAGGGACCCGGGGCCAACGTCCTGACTTTC.

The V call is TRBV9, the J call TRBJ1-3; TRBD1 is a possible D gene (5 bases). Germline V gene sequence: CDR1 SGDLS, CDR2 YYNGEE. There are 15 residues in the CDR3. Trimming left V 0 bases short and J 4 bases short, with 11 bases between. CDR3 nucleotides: TGTGCCAGCAGCGTAGCTGGGACTTCAGGAAACACCATATATTTT. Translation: CASSVAGTSGNTIYF.

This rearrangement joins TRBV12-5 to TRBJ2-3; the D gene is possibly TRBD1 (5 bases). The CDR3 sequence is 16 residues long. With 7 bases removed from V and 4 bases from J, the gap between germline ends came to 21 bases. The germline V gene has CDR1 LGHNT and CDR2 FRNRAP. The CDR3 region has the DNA TGTGCTAGTGCCCAATCGACAGCCGAGCCCCCAGATACGCAGTATTTT. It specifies CASAQSTAEPPDTQYF.

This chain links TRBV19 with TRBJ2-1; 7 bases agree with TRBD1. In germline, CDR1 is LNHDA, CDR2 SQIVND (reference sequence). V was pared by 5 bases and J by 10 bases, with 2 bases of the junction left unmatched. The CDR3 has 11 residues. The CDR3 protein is CASSPGQEQFF. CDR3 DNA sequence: TGTGCCAGTAGTCCGGGACAGGAGCAGTTCTTC.

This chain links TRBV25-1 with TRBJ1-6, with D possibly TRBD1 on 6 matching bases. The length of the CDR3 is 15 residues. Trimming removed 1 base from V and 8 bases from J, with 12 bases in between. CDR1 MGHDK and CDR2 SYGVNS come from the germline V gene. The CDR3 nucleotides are TGTGCCAGCAGTGAATCGAGGGGGAGTTATTCACCCCTCCACTTT. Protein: CASSESRGSYSPLHF.

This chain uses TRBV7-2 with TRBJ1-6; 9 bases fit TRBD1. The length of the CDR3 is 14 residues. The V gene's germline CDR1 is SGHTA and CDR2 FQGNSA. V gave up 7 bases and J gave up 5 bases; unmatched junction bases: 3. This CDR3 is CASTGQGNNSPLHF. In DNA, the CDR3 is TGTGCCAGCACGGGACAGGGCAATAATTCACCCCTCCACTTT.

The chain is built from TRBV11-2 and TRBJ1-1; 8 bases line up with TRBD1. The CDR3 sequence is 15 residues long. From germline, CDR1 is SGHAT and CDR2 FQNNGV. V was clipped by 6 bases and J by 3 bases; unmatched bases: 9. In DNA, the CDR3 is TGTGCCAGCAGTTCCTGGACAGGGACGGACACTGAAGCTTTCTTT. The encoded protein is CASSSWTGTDTEAFF. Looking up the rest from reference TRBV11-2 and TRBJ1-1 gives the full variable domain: EAGVAQSPRYKIIEKRQSVAFWCNPISGHATLYWYQQILGQGPKLLIQFQNNGVVDDSQLPKDRFSAERLKGVDSTLKIQPAKLEDSAVYLCASSSWTGTDTEAFFGQGTRLTVV.

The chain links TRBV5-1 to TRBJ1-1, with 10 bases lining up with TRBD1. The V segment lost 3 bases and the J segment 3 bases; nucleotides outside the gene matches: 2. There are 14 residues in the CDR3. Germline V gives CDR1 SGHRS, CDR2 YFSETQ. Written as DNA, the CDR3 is TGCGCCAGCAGCTCCGGACAGGGGGACACTGAAGCTTTCTTT. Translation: CASSSGQGDTEAFF.

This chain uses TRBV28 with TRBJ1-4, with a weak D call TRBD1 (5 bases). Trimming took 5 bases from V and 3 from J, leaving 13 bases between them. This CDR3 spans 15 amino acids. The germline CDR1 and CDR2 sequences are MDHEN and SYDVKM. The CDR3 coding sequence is TGTGCCAGCAGTGGCGGGGCAGGTTCTAATGAAAAACTGTTTTTT. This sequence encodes CASSGGAGSNEKLFF.

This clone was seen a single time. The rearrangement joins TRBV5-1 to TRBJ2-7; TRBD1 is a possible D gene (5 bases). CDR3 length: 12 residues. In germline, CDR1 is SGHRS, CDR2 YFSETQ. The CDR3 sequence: CASSRADGPPGV. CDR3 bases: TGCGCCAGCAGCCGCGCGGACGGCCCTCCAGGGGTC.

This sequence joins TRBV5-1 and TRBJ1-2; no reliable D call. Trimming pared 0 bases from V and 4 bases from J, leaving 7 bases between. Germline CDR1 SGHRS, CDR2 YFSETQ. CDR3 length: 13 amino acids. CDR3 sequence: CASSLDSRYGYTF. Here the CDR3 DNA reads TGCGCCAGCAGCTTGGACAGTCGCTATGGCTACACCTTC.

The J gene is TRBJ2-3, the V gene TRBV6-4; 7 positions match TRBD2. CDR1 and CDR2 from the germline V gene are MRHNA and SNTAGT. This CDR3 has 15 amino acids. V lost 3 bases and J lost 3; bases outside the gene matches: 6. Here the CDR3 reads CASSEGGGGTDTQYF. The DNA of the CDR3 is TGTGCCAGCAGTGAGGGCGGCGGGGGAACAGATACGCAGTATTTT.

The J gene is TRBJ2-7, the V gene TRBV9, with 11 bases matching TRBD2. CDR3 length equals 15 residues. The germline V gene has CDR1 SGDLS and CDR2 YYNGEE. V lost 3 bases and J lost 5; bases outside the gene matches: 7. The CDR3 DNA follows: TGTGCCAGCAGCGCTTTAGCGGGGGGGCGAAACGAGCAGTACTTC. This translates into CASSALAGGRNEQYF.

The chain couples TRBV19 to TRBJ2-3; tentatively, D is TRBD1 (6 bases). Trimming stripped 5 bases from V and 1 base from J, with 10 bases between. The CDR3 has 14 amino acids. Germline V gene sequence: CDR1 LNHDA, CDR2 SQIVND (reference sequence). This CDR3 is CASSWPGGTDTQYF. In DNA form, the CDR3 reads TGTGCCAGTAGTTGGCCAGGGGGCACAGATACGCAGTATTTT. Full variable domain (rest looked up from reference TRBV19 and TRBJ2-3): DGGITQSPKYLFRKEGQNVTLSCEQNLNHDAMYWYRQDPGQGLRLIYYSQIVNDFQKGDIAEGYSVSREKKESFPLTVTSAQKNPTAFYLCASSWPGGTDTQYFGPGTRLTVL.

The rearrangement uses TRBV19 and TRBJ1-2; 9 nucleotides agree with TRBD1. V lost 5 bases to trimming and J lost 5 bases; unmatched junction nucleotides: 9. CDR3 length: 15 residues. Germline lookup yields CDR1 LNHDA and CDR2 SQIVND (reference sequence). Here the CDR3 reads CASSLTGGEVYGYTF. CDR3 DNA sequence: TGTGCCAGTAGTTTAACAGGGGGCGAGGTTTATGGCTACACCTTC.

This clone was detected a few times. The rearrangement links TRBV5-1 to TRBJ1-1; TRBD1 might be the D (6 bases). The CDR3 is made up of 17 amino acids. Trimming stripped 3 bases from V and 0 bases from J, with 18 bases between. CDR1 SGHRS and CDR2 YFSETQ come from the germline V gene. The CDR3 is CASSSLPLTGVNTEAFF. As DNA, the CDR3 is TGCGCCAGCAGCTCCTTACCGTTGACAGGAGTGAACACTGAAGCTTTCTTT.

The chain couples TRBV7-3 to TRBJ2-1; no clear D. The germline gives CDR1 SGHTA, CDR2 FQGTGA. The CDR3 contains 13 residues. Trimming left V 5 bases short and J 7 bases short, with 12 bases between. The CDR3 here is CASSHAPGNEQFF. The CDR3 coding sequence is TGTGCCAGCAGCCATGCTCCCGGGAATGAGCAGTTCTTC.

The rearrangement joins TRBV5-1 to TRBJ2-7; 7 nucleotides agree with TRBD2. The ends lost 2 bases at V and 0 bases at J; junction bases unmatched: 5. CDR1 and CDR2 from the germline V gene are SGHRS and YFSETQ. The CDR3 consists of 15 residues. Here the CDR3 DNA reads TGCGCCAGCAGCTTTGGCGGGGGACGCTCCTACGAGCAGTACTTC. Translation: CASSFGGGRSYEQYF.

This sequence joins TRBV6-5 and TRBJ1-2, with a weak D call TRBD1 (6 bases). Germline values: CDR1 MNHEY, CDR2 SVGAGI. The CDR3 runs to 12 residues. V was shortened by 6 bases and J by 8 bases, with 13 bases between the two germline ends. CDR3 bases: TGTGCCAGCAGGATCAGGGGCGGCGGCTACACCTTC. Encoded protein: CASRIRGGGYTF.

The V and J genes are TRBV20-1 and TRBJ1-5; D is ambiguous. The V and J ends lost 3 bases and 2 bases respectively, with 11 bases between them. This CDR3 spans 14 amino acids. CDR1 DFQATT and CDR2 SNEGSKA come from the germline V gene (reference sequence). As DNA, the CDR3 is TGCAGTGCTAGTGGAGGAGATGGCAATCAGCCCCAGCATTTT. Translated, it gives CSASGGDGNQPQHF.

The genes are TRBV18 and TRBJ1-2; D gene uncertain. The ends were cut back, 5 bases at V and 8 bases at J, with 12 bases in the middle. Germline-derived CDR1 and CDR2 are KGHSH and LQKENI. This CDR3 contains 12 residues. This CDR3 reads CASSIDQKGYTF. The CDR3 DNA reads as TGTGCCAGCTCAATCGATCAGAAGGGCTACACCTTC.

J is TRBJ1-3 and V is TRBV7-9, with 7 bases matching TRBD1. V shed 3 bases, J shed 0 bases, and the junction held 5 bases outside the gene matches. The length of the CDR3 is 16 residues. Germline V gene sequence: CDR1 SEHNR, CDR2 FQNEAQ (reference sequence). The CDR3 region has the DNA TGTGCCAGCAGCTTTTACCAGGGGGGCTCTGGAAACACCATATATTTT. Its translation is CASSFYQGGSGNTIYF.

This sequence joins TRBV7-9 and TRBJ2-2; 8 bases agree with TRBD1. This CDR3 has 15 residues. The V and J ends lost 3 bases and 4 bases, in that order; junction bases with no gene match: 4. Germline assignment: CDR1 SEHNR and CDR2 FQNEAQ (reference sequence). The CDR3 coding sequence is TGTGCCAGCAGCTTGGACAGGGCGGGCACCGGGGAGCTGTTTTTT. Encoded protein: CASSLDRAGTGELFF.

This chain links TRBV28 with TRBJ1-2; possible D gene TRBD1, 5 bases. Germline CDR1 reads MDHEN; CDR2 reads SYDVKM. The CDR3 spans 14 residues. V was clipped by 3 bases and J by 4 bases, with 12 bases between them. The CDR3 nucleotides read TGTGCCAGCAGTTTTAACGGACACCTCTATGGCTACACCTTC. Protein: CASSFNGHLYGYTF.

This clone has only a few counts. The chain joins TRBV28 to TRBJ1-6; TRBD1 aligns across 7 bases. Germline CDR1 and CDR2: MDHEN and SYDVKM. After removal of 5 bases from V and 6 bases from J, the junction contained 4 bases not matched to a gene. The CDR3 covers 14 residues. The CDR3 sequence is CASSVTGTNSPLHF. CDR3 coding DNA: TGTGCCAGCAGTGTGACAGGGACTAATTCACCCCTCCACTTT.